This passage covers 29 T cell receptor beta chains from one sample sequenced in a study of blood T cell repertoires in COVID-19. Libraries were prepared by immunoSEQ multiplex PCR; TCRdb keeps only in-frame clonotypes and omits some of them. This table has about 230,000 clones, approximately 87% appearing once. The sample taken for sequencing was peripheral blood. Receptors originate from a woman in her 70s with active or convalescent COVID-19.

The V gene is TRBV28, the J gene TRBJ1-1, with D hard to call. The CDR3 is 11 amino acids. Germline V gene lookup returns CDR1 MDHEN and CDR2 SYDVKM. V was pared by 6 bases and J by 2 bases, with 4 bases between. The DNA for the CDR3 is TGTGCCAGCAGACAAAACACTGAAGCTTTCTTT. Translation: CASRQNTEAFF.

The rearrangement joins TRBV7-2 to TRBJ2-3; TRBD2 matches 10 bases. This CDR3 is built from 14 residues. Trimming took 5 bases from V and 7 from J; bases not matched to a gene: 6. Germline V gene lookup returns CDR1 SGHTA and CDR2 FQGNSA. The CDR3 region is CASSLGTSEHTQYF. CDR3 bases: TGTGCCAGCAGCCTTGGGACTAGCGAGCATACGCAGTATTTT.

The chain has TRBV18 and TRBJ2-1; 8 bases agree with TRBD1. After removal of 2 bases from V and 8 bases from J, the junction contained 17 bases not matched to a gene. CDR3 length: 18 residues. Germline V gene lookup returns CDR1 KGHSH and CDR2 LQKENI. The chain's CDR3 is CASSPFLVGTGRLDEQFF. The DNA for the CDR3 is TGTGCCAGCTCACCATTCTTAGTTGGGACAGGCCGCCTAGATGAGCAGTTCTTC.

The chain is built from TRBV7-9 and TRBJ2-7; 8 bases align to TRBD1. Germline CDR1 reads SEHNR; CDR2 reads FQNEAQ (reference sequence). The trim removed 7 bases at V and 4 bases at J, leaving 9 bases unmatched. This CDR3 region has 14 residues. CDR3 sequence: CASKGQQGEYEQYF. For the CDR3, the DNA is TGTGCCAGCAAGGGGCAACAGGGGGAGTACGAGCAGTACTTC.

V and J are TRBV7-8 and TRBJ2-7; D may be TRBD1 (6 bases). Germline-derived CDR1 and CDR2 are SGHVS and FQNEAQ. The V end lost 5 bases, the J end lost 5 bases, and 19 bases lay between the germline ends. The length of the CDR3 is 15 residues. The CDR3 bases are TGTGCCAGCAGCCCACAGGGTCCTCCGTTGCACGAGCAGTACTTC. It encodes CASSPQGPPLHEQYF.

The rearrangement uses TRBV5-4 and TRBJ1-1, with 8 bases aligning to TRBD1. With 4 bases clipped from V and 5 bases from J, the junction kept 10 bases outside the gene matches. The CDR3 extends over 15 amino acids. Germline values: CDR1 SGHNT, CDR2 YYREEE (reference sequence). CDR3: CASSPDRVLRTEAFF. In DNA form, the CDR3 reads TGTGCCAGCAGCCCGGACAGGGTATTAAGGACTGAAGCTTTCTTT.

The V gene is TRBV5-5, the J gene TRBJ1-1; D call uncertain. The germline V gene encodes CDR1 SGHKS and CDR2 YYEKEE (reference sequence). CDR3 length: 15 amino acids. V was trimmed by 3 bases and J by 6 bases, leaving 18 bases between them. The CDR3 nucleotides are TGTGCCAGCAGCTGGGCAGTTAGGAATTACGCTGAAGCTTTCTTT. Its translation is CASSWAVRNYAEAFF.

The CDR3 sequence: CASSVYRDPSYEQYF. The CDR3 nucleotides read TGTGCCAGCAGCGTATACAGGGATCCCTCCTACGAGCAGTACTTC. The rearrangement joins TRBV9 to TRBJ2-7, with D possibly being TRBD1 (6 bases). CDR3 length equals 15 residues. Trimming cost V 1 base and J 0 bases, with 11 bases left between them. Germline CDR1 reads SGDLS; CDR2 reads YYNGEE.

V is TRBV19 and J is TRBJ1-6, with TRBD1 as a possible D gene (5 bases). This CDR3 is built from 15 residues. The ends were cut back, 2 bases at V and 7 bases at J, with 12 bases in the middle. Germline CDR1 reads LNHDA; CDR2 reads SQIVND (reference sequence). The CDR3 DNA reads as TGTGCCAGTAGTATAACCGCAGGGTCGAATTCACCCCTCCACTTT. Translating it yields CASSITAGSNSPLHF. The variable domain in full, completed from reference TRBV19 and TRBJ1-6, reads DGGITQSPKYLFRKEGQNVTLSCEQNLNHDAMYWYRQDPGQGLRLIYYSQIVNDFQKGDIAEGYSVSREKKESFPLTVTSAQKNPTAFYLCASSITAGSNSPLHFGNGTRLTVT.

The J gene is TRBJ2-3, the V gene TRBV7-2; 9 bases agree with TRBD2. CDR1 and CDR2 (germline): SGHTA, FQGNSA. CDR3 length equals 15 residues. V was pared by 3 bases and J by 1 base, with 2 bases of the junction left unmatched. DNA of the CDR3: TGTGCCAGCAGCTTCTGGACTAGCGGCACAGATACGCAGTATTTT. Amino acid sequence: CASSFWTSGTDTQYF.

The rearrangement uses TRBV18 and TRBJ1-1; tentative D call: TRBD1 (5 bases). Trimming removed 3 bases at V and 1 base at J, with 12 bases between. The germline gives CDR1 KGHSH, CDR2 LQKENI. The CDR3 has 15 residues. CDR3 loop: CASSPAQGANTEAFF. Here the CDR3 DNA reads TGTGCCAGCTCACCCGCCCAAGGGGCGAACACTGAAGCTTTCTTT.

This clone was seen only once. The CDR3 sequence: CASSVPGHTYEQYF. In DNA form, the CDR3 reads TGTGCCAGCAGTGTACCGGGACATACTTACGAGCAGTACTTC. The chain couples TRBV28 to TRBJ2-7; tentatively, D is TRBD1 (6 bases). There are 14 residues in the CDR3. Germline CDR1 is MDHEN and CDR2 is SYDVKM. Trimming left V 5 bases short and J 4 bases short, with 15 bases between. The whole variable domain, remainder taken from reference TRBV28 and TRBJ2-7, is DVKVTQSSRYLVKRTGEKVFLECVQDMDHENMFWYRQDPGLGLRLIYFSYDVKMKEKGDIPEGYSVSREKKERFSLILESASTNQTSMYLCASSVPGHTYEQYFGPGTRLTVT.

This clone was counted once. The chain employs TRBV6-5 and TRBJ2-2; D might be TRBD2 (5 bases). Germline values: CDR1 MNHEY, CDR2 SVGAGI. The CDR3 is made up of 15 amino acids. V was cut by 8 bases and J by 6 bases, with 19 bases left in between. For the CDR3, the DNA is TGTGCCAGCGTCGGAGGCGGCCACTGGGCCGGGGAGCTGTTTTTT. Translating it yields CASVGGGHWAGELFF.

This clone was observed a single time. Other DNA variants within this sample encode the same CDR3. The chain couples TRBV19 to TRBJ1-1; no definite D call. Trimming stripped 5 bases from V and 5 bases from J, with 12 bases between. The CDR3 consists of 13 residues. From germline, CDR1 is LNHDA and CDR2 SQIVND (reference sequence). CDR3 coding DNA: TGTGCCAGTAGTGCCCACATCCGTACTGAAGCTTTCTTT. Translating it yields CASSAHIRTEAFF.

CDR3 region: CASSLRNRGKDSPLHF. CDR3 sequence (DNA): TGTGCCAGCAGCCTACGCAACAGGGGGAAGGATTCACCCCTCCACTTT. V is TRBV7-9 and J is TRBJ1-6, with 8 bases aligning to TRBD1. Germline V CDR1 and CDR2: SEHNR, FQNEAQ (reference sequence). The CDR3 runs to 16 residues. With V trimmed by 5 bases and J by 8 bases, 11 bases remained unmatched.

The chain uses TRBV5-1 and TRBJ2-3, with 7 bases fitting TRBD1. This CDR3 spans 15 amino acids. With V trimmed by 0 bases and J by 3 bases, 4 bases remained unmatched. Germline CDR1 is SGHRS and CDR2 is YFSETQ. CDR3 coding DNA: TGCGCCAGCAGCTTGGACAGGGGCTTTACAGATACGCAGTATTTT. This sequence encodes CASSLDRGFTDTQYF. Using reference TRBV5-1 and TRBJ2-3 for the parts outside the CDR3, the full variable domain is KAGVTQTPRYLIKTRGQQVTLSCSPISGHRSVSWYQQTPGQGLQFLFEYFSETQRNKGNFPGRFSGRQFSNSRSEMNVSTLELGDSALYLCASSLDRGFTDTQYFGPGTRLTVL.

The genes are TRBV29-1 and TRBJ2-3; 12 bases agree with TRBD2. Trimming removed 4 bases from V and 4 bases from J; junction bases left unmatched: 6. The CDR3 consists of 15 residues. Germline loops: CDR1 SQVTM, CDR2 ANQGSEA. CDR3 DNA sequence: TGCAGCGTTGGCACTAGCGGGGGGTTTGCAGATACGCAGTATTTT. Its protein is CSVGTSGGFADTQYF.

The chain links TRBV6-5 to TRBJ2-3; 8 nucleotides line up with TRBD1. The trim removed 5 bases at V and 6 bases at J, leaving 10 bases unmatched. Germline CDR1 MNHEY, CDR2 SVGAGI. The CDR3 totals 15 residues. This CDR3 is CASSPLGAGGDTQYF. The CDR3 nucleotides read TGTGCCAGCAGTCCGCTGGGGGCAGGGGGCGATACGCAGTATTTT.

The genes are TRBV5-1 and TRBJ2-7, with 11 bases identical to TRBD2. The CDR3 consists of 16 residues. After removal of 4 bases from V and 6 bases from J, the junction contained 12 bases not matched to a gene. Germline-derived CDR1 and CDR2 are SGHRS and YFSETQ. The CDR3 region has the DNA TGCGCCAGCAGCCCCTGGACTAGCGGGCCAGTAAGCGAGCAGTACTTC. Residues: CASSPWTSGPVSEQYF.

This clone was seen more than once but under ten times. The chain uses TRBV3-1 (or the pseudogene TRBV3-2) and TRBJ2-3, with 9 bases fitting TRBD2. The CDR3 covers 16 residues. Unmatched junction bases numbered 3, after V lost 2 bases and J lost 0 bases. Looked up from germline, CDR1 is LGHDT and CDR2 is YNNKEL (reference sequence). This chain's CDR3 is CASSQTSGSSTDTQYF. CDR3 DNA: TGTGCCAGCAGCCAAACTAGCGGGTCTAGCACAGATACGCAGTATTTT.

The V gene is TRBV15, the J gene TRBJ1-4, with D possibly being TRBD1 (5 bases). Germline V CDR1 and CDR2: LNHNV, YYDKDF (reference sequence). Trimming shortened V by 6 bases and J by 4 bases, and 15 bases separated the two germline ends. This CDR3 comprises 15 residues. The CDR3 reads CATRDQRQNNEKLFF. CDR3 nucleotide sequence: TGTGCCACCAGGGATCAGAGACAGAATAATGAAAAACTGTTTTTT.

The V gene is TRBV6-5, the J gene TRBJ2-7; 10 bases line up with TRBD1. From germline, CDR1 is MNHEY and CDR2 SVGAGI. V dropped 6 bases and J dropped 6; count of bases not matched to a gene: 8. The CDR3 contains 14 residues. CDR3 DNA sequence: TGTGCCAGCAGCCCCCGGGACAGGGGCCCCGAGCAGTACTTC. Amino acids: CASSPRDRGPEQYF.

This chain uses TRBV5-1 with TRBJ2-3; D is perhaps TRBD1 (6 bases). CDR3 length: 14 amino acids. Trimming took 4 bases from V and 5 from J, leaving 14 bases between them. Germline V lookup: CDR1 SGHRS, CDR2 YFSETQ. The CDR3 DNA reads TGCGCCAGCAGCGACCCACAGGGAAAAGATACGCAGTATTTT. Its protein product is CASSDPQGKDTQYF.

The chain is built from TRBV27 and TRBJ1-5, with no clear D. Germline CDR1 is MNHEY and CDR2 is SMNVEV (reference sequence). This CDR3 is built from 13 residues. Trimming shortened V by 6 bases and J by 3 bases, and 9 bases separated the two germline ends. The CDR3 reads CASSPLFNQPQHF. In DNA form, the CDR3 reads TGTGCCAGCAGCCCTCTCTTCAATCAGCCCCAGCATTTT.

V is TRBV12-5 and J is TRBJ2-4; the match to TRBD1 covers 8 bases. The CDR3 sequence is 17 residues long. V was clipped by 3 bases and J by 3 bases; unmatched bases: 10. CDR1 LGHNT and CDR2 FRNRAP come from the germline V gene. The CDR3 DNA sequence: TGTGCTAGTGGTTTAGGACAGGGTGCCGAGGGCAAAAACATTCAGTACTTC. It is translated as CASGLGQGAEGKNIQYF.

The CDR3, as DNA: TGCAGTGCTAGTGGGCTAGCGGGGGGAGTTGGCTACGAGCAGTACTTC. It translates to CSASGLAGGVGYEQYF. The chain couples TRBV20-1 to TRBJ2-7; 11 positions agree with TRBD2. CDR3 size: 16 residues. With V trimmed by 3 bases and J by 3 bases, 10 bases remained unmatched. Germline CDR1 and CDR2: DFQATT and SNEGSKA (reference sequence).

The chain joins TRBV14 to TRBJ1-2; D perhaps matches TRBD1 (5 bases). The CDR3 is made up of 15 amino acids. Trimming shortened V by 0 bases and J by 3 bases, and 11 bases separated the two germline ends. The germline gives CDR1 SGHDN, CDR2 FVKESK. The CDR3 DNA is TGTGCCAGCAGCCAAGATCCAGGGAAAGACTATGGCTACACCTTC. This gives the protein CASSQDPGKDYGYTF. Variable domain in full (rest from reference TRBV14 and TRBJ1-2): EAGVTQFPSHSVIEKGQTVTLRCDPISGHDNLYWYRRVMGKEIKFLLHFVKESKQDESGMPNNRFLAERTGGTYSTLKVQPAELEDSGVYFCASSQDPGKDYGYTFGSGTRLTVV.

The chain recombines TRBV7-6 with TRBJ2-3; the match to TRBD2 covers 7 bases. CDR3 length: 15 amino acids. The V gene end was trimmed by 5 bases and the J gene end by 4 bases; junction bases not matched to a gene: 9. From germline, CDR1 is SGHVS and CDR2 FNYEAQ. CDR3 residues: CASSPLGGSSDTQYF. CDR3 DNA: TGTGCCAGCAGCCCACTCGGCGGGAGCTCAGATACGCAGTATTTT.

The rearrangement links TRBV7-9 to TRBJ1-6, with D possibly matching TRBD1 (5 bases). The CDR3 is 16 amino acids. V was pared by 5 bases and J by 4 bases, with 15 bases between. Germline lookup yields CDR1 SEHNR and CDR2 FQNEAQ (reference sequence). The CDR3 is CASSTFGGVYNSPLHF. The DNA of the CDR3 is TGTGCCAGCAGCACCTTCGGGGGGGTGTATAATTCACCCCTCCACTTT.